One and the same sample provided the 3 T cell receptor beta chains below, sequenced in a study of blood T cell repertoires in COVID-19. Sequencing used immunoSEQ multiplex PCR; TCRdb keeps in-frame clones, though not all of them. The sample records hundreds of thousands of clones, around 81% being singletons. Sequencing input: peripheral blood. All receptors derive from an elderly woman with COVID-19, enrolled during active disease.

The J gene is TRBJ1-4, the V gene TRBV19, with 7 nucleotides matching TRBD1. The CDR3 runs 14 residues. V dropped 5 bases and J dropped 4; count of bases not matched to a gene: 4. The germline V gene encodes CDR1 LNHDA and CDR2 SQIVND (reference sequence). CDR3 amino acids: CASSGDSHNEKLFF. The DNA for the CDR3 is TGTGCCAGTAGTGGGGACAGCCATAATGAAAAACTGTTTTTT.

The rearrangement links TRBV5-1 to TRBJ1-2; 7 nucleotides match TRBD1. Germline V gives CDR1 SGHRS, CDR2 YFSETQ. This CDR3 has 16 amino acids. V shed 4 bases and J 8 bases; nucleotides not matched to a gene: 17. This chain's CDR3 is CASSPNIILGGEGYTF. The CDR3 bases are TGCGCCAGCAGCCCTAATATCATCCTAGGGGGCGAGGGCTACACCTTC.

This clone was detected a few times. The chain uses TRBV5-1 and TRBJ1-2, with 9 bases fitting TRBD1. V gave up 3 bases and J gave up 8 bases; unmatched junction bases: 8. Germline-derived CDR1 and CDR2 are SGHRS and YFSETQ. The CDR3 totals 14 residues. CDR3 DNA: TGCGCCAGCAGCTCCACAGGGGGCTCGTTGGGCTACACCTTC. Protein: CASSSTGGSLGYTF. Using reference TRBV5-1 and TRBJ1-2 for the parts outside the CDR3, the full variable domain is KAGVTQTPRYLIKTRGQQVTLSCSPISGHRSVSWYQQTPGQGLQFLFEYFSETQRNKGNFPGRFSGRQFSNSRSEMNVSTLELGDSALYLCASSSTGGSLGYTFGSGTRLTVV.